What follows describes a single T cell receptor beta chain. Its specificity is not known. One end of the junction does not line up with germline, which may come from a read error. The sample originates from a study of T cell repertoires in cytomegalovirus infection. TCRdb analysed the reads with MiXCR anew, one entry per CDR3 protein. This sample has around 230,000 distinct CDR3 sequences, with around 35% found just once. The germline V gene has CDR1 SEHNR and CDR2 FQNEAQ (reference sequence). There are 16 residues in the CDR3. The chain joins TRBV7-9 to TRBJ2-1; the D is unclear. The sequenced sample was CD8+ T cells from cultured PBMCs, obtained from culture after CMV antigen stimulation. The TCR sequence derives from a human donor in good health (CMV status not recorded). Some clones in this sample may be carry-over from other donors' samples. The CDR3 DNA sequence: TGTGCAAGCAGCTTGTTGTGGATATCCAAATACAATGAGCAGTTCTTC. Its translation: CASSLLWISKYNEQFF.